What follows are 16 T cell receptor beta chains derived from one specimen sequenced in a study of T-cell reconstitution after alpha-beta-depleted transplantation in children. The library targeted TCRbeta and was prepared with unique molecular identifiers. TCRdb recomputed calls from the PCR reads with MiXCR, one row per CDR3 protein. Found here are 800,000 to 1,000,000 distinct CDR3 sequences, under 30% of them singletons; the top ten hold roughly 30%. The specimen comprised PBMCs, mostly from graft donor cells, sampled 360 days after TCRalphabeta/CD19-depleted stem cell transplant. Every receptor here comes from a boy under two years old who had a stem cell transplant for SCID, so the T cells may come from the graft donor.

V and J are TRBV7-8 and TRBJ2-7; D uncertain. Germline-derived CDR1 and CDR2 are SGHVS and FQNEAQ. With 5 bases removed from V and 2 bases from J, the gap between germline ends came to 10 bases. The CDR3 is 13 residues long. The CDR3 reads CASSARAPYEQYF. The CDR3, as DNA: TGTGCCAGCAGCGCCCGGGCCCCCTACGAGCAGTACTTC.

This clonotype was detected a few times. The chain is built from TRBV4-1 and TRBJ2-5, with a possible D match to TRBD2 (5 bases). CDR3 length equals 16 residues. V was cut by 1 base and J by 1 base, with 13 bases left in between. Germline V gene sequence: CDR1 MGHRA, CDR2 YSYEKL. The chain's CDR3 is CASSQGGAVFQETQYF. The CDR3 DNA reads as TGCGCCAGCAGCCAAGGGGGAGCGGTGTTCCAAGAGACCCAGTACTTC.

This rearrangement joins TRBV4-1 to TRBJ2-2; D is possibly TRBD2 (7 bases). With 1 base removed from V and 1 base from J, the gap between germline ends came to 16 bases. Germline V lookup: CDR1 MGHRA, CDR2 YSYEKL. The length of the CDR3 is 18 residues. DNA of the CDR3: TGCGCCAGCAGCCAAGCGGGGGGCCCCATTAAGAACACCGGGGAGCTGTTTTTT. Protein product: CASSQAGGPIKNTGELFF.

V usage is TRBV2 and J usage is TRBJ1-2; a possible D gene is TRBD1 (5 bases). The germline V gene has CDR1 SNHLY and CDR2 FYNNEI. This CDR3 region has 15 residues. With 0 bases removed from V and 4 bases from J, the gap between germline ends came to 12 bases. The CDR3 bases are TGTGCCAGCAGTGAAGCCGGGACTGGGCTCTATGGCTACACCTTC. Protein sequence: CASSEAGTGLYGYTF.

The rearrangement joins TRBV2 to TRBJ1-1; D remains ambiguous. The CDR3 covers 12 residues. The ends were cut back, 2 bases at V and 8 bases at J, with 9 bases in the middle. Germline V gene lookup returns CDR1 SNHLY and CDR2 FYNNEI. The CDR3 sequence is CASSEYDGEAFF. The DNA of the CDR3 is TGTGCCAGCAGTGAATACGACGGAGAAGCTTTCTTT.

The chain uses TRBV7-2 and TRBJ2-3; D might be TRBD1 or TRBD2, each matching 5 bases. The ends were cut back, 2 bases at V and 5 bases at J, with 20 bases in the middle. The CDR3 is made up of 17 amino acids. Germline V gene sequence: CDR1 SGHTA, CDR2 FQGNSA. The CDR3 DNA reads TGTGCCAGCAGCTTATACGACCGACGGGGCCGGGGAGATACGCAGTATTTT. Translation: CASSLYDRRGRGDTQYF.

This sequence joins TRBV5-1 and TRBJ2-1; 8 nucleotides match TRBD2. Looked up from germline, CDR1 is SGHRS and CDR2 is YFSETQ. The CDR3 loop spans 15 amino acids. With V trimmed by 2 bases and J by 6 bases, 7 bases remained unmatched. CDR3: CASSLKAGVGNEQFF. The CDR3, as DNA: TGCGCCAGCAGCTTAAAAGCGGGGGTAGGCAATGAGCAGTTCTTC. The full variable domain, its missing parts supplied by reference TRBV5-1 and TRBJ2-1, is KAGVTQTPRYLIKTRGQQVTLSCSPISGHRSVSWYQQTPGQGLQFLFEYFSETQRNKGNFPGRFSGRQFSNSRSEMNVSTLELGDSALYLCASSLKAGVGNEQFFGPGTRLTVL.

The CDR3 is CASSDGALETQYF. In DNA form, the CDR3 reads TGTGCCAGCTCAGACGGGGCGTTAGAGACCCAGTACTTC. V usage is TRBV18 and J usage is TRBJ2-5; D is possibly TRBD1 or TRBD2 (5 bases each). The germline gives CDR1 KGHSH, CDR2 LQKENI. The V end lost 5 bases, the J end lost 4 bases, and 11 bases lay between the germline ends. This CDR3 comprises 13 residues.

This chain uses TRBV6-1 with TRBJ1-2; a possible D gene is TRBD1 (5 bases). The germline CDR1 and CDR2 sequences are MNHNS and SASEGT. The CDR3 loop spans 14 amino acids. V was trimmed by 5 bases and J by 13 bases, leaving 23 bases between them. The CDR3 is CASSPTGTAVKGTF. The DNA for the CDR3 is TGTGCCAGCAGTCCAACCGGGACCGCGGTTAAAGGCACCTTC.

V and J are TRBV9 and TRBJ2-1, with TRBD2 identical over 12 bases. Trimming at V came to 0 bases and at J to 0 bases, leaving 4 bases not matched to a gene. Germline CDR1 and CDR2: SGDLS and YYNGEE. This CDR3 is 18 amino acids long. CDR3: CASSVGSSGGGSYNEQFF. CDR3 in DNA: TGTGCCAGCAGCGTAGGCTCTAGCGGGGGGGGCTCCTACAATGAGCAGTTCTTC.

The sample holds a few counts of this clonotype. V is TRBV6-1 and J is TRBJ2-1; TRBD1 matches 7 bases. The germline CDR1 and CDR2 sequences are MNHNS and SASEGT. The V segment lost 6 bases and the J segment 0 bases; nucleotides outside the gene matches: 5. CDR3 size: 15 residues. The CDR3 sequence: CASSEQGSSYNEQFF. The DNA for the CDR3 is TGTGCCAGCAGCGAACAGGGGTCCTCCTACAATGAGCAGTTCTTC.

In this sample, this clonotype turned up a few times. This chain connects TRBV7-9 to TRBJ1-1, with 8 bases aligning to TRBD1. The V gene's germline CDR1 is SEHNR and CDR2 FQNEAQ (reference sequence). The CDR3 consists of 15 residues. Unmatched junction bases numbered 10, after V lost 3 bases and J lost 7 bases. CDR3 in amino acids: CASSFPRTGSFEAFF. The CDR3 nucleotides are TGTGCCAGCAGCTTTCCTCGGACAGGGAGCTTTGAAGCTTTCTTT. The whole variable domain, remainder taken from reference TRBV7-9 and TRBJ1-1, is DTGVSQNPRHKITKRGQNVTFRCDPISEHNRLYWYRQTLGQGPEFLTYFQNEAQLEKSRLLSDRFSAERPKGSFSTLEIQRTEQGDSAMYLCASSFPRTGSFEAFFGQGTRLTVV.

The rearrangement joins TRBV5-6 to TRBJ1-2, with D possibly matching TRBD1 (5 bases). The CDR3 contains 17 residues. The V and J ends lost 1 base and 3 bases respectively, with 19 bases between them. Germline values: CDR1 SGHDT, CDR2 YYEEEE. CDR3 DNA sequence: TGTGCCAGCAGCTTGCTCGGGACTCCTTCGACGGACTATGGCTACACCTTC. Translation: CASSLLGTPSTDYGYTF.

The chain carries TRBV5-1 and TRBJ2-7, with TRBD1 as a possible D gene (6 bases). Germline lookup yields CDR1 SGHRS and CDR2 YFSETQ. Trimming pared 0 bases from V and 0 bases from J, leaving 25 bases between. This CDR3 region has 20 residues. CDR3 amino acids: CASSLDDGSLGDTNSYEQYF. The CDR3 bases are TGCGCCAGCAGCTTGGATGACGGTTCTCTGGGGGACACTAACTCCTACGAGCAGTACTTC.

The chain combines TRBV29-1 with TRBJ1-1, with D possibly being TRBD1 (6 bases). Per germline, CDR1 SQVTM and CDR2 ANQGSEA. V shed 2 bases and J shed 0 bases, with 13 bases lying between them. The CDR3 contains 15 residues. This CDR3 reads CSVETGRTMNTEAFF. The CDR3 DNA follows: TGCAGCGTTGAAACAGGGAGAACGATGAACACTGAAGCTTTCTTT.

The rearrangement uses TRBV10-3 and TRBJ2-5; D tentatively fits TRBD1 or TRBD2 (5 bases each). Germline V gene lookup returns CDR1 ENHRY and CDR2 SYGVKD. V was trimmed by 6 bases and J by 1 base, leaving 18 bases between them. This CDR3 has 16 amino acids. CDR3 sequence: CAIRRTPGRTQETQYF. The CDR3 nucleotides read TGTGCCATCAGGCGAACTCCGGGACGGACCCAAGAGACCCAGTACTTC.